These 24 T cell receptor beta chains came from one sample sequenced in a study of blood T cell repertoires in COVID-19. Assay used: immunoSEQ multiplex PCR; TCRdb lists only in-frame clones, some missing. The repertoire includes about 77,000 clones, 80% of them detected once, and around 5.2% sits in the top ten. Sequencing was performed on peripheral blood. Receptors were obtained from a woman between 70 and 85 years old with acute or convalescent COVID-19.

This chain joins TRBV7-2 and TRBJ2-2; D call uncertain. This CDR3 is built from 11 residues. V lost 8 bases and J lost 6, with 7 bases in between. In germline, CDR1 is SGHTA, CDR2 FQGNSA. CDR3 DNA: TGTGCCAGCCGCGCTGCCGGGGAGCTGTTTTTT. This translates into CASRAAGELFF. Drawing the rest from reference TRBV7-2 and TRBJ2-2, the complete variable domain is GAGVSQSPSNKVTEKGKDVELRCDPISGHTALYWYRQSLGQGLEFLIYFQGNSAPDKSGLPSDRFSAERTGGSVSTLTIQRTQQEDSAVYLCASRAAGELFFGEGSRLTVL.

This sequence joins TRBV7-3 and TRBJ1-2; 9 bases align to TRBD1. The CDR3 totals 14 residues. J lost 2 bases, V lost 5 bases, and 3 bases had no gene match. Germline lookup yields CDR1 SGHTA and CDR2 FQGTGA. The CDR3 nucleotides read TGTGCCAGCAGCCCGACAGGGGGGAACTATGGCTACACCTTC. Its protein is CASSPTGGNYGYTF.

The rearrangement uses TRBV9 and TRBJ2-1; D is possibly TRBD1 (5 bases). Germline V gives CDR1 SGDLS, CDR2 YYNGEE. V was pared by 4 bases and J by 9 bases, with 20 bases between. This CDR3 has 15 residues. The CDR3, as DNA: TGTGCCAGCAGCCCATCGAGTGGGGCTCGCCCTGAGCAGTTCTTC. Amino acid sequence: CASSPSSGARPEQFF. The full variable domain, rest sourced from reference TRBV9 and TRBJ2-1, is DSGVTQTPKHLITATGQRVTLRCSPRSGDLSVYWYQQSLDQGLQFLIQYYNGEERAKGNILERFSAQQFPDLHSELNLSSLELGDSALYFCASSPSSGARPEQFFGPGTRLTVL.

As DNA, the CDR3 is TGTGCCAGCAGCGACGGACAGGGTGTTGGAAACATTCAGTACTTC. It is translated as CASSDGQGVGNIQYF. The rearrangement uses TRBV27 and TRBJ2-4; 8 bases map to TRBD1. Germline lookup yields CDR1 MNHEY and CDR2 SMNVEV (reference sequence). CDR3 length equals 15 residues. V lost 6 bases, J lost 6 bases, and 10 bases stayed unmatched.

The rearrangement joins TRBV15 to TRBJ1-2; D gene unclear. CDR3 length: 15 residues. Per germline, CDR1 LNHNV and CDR2 YYDKDF (reference sequence). V was pared by 0 bases and J by 5 bases, with 13 bases between. The CDR3 loop is CATSRDYEGWYGYTF. In DNA form, the CDR3 reads TGTGCCACCAGCAGAGATTACGAGGGCTGGTATGGCTACACCTTC.

The chain uses TRBV6-1 and TRBJ2-1; the D gene is possibly TRBD2 (5 bases). The CDR3 covers 14 residues. Germline V gives CDR1 MNHNS, CDR2 SASEGT. Trimming left V 2 bases short and J 9 bases short, with 14 bases between. The CDR3 DNA reads as TGTGCCAGCAGTGAAACTAGGGCACTTGTTGAGCAGTTCTTC. Residues: CASSETRALVEQFF.

The chain recombines TRBV4-1 with TRBJ2-7; 8 nucleotides line up with TRBD1. The CDR3 loop spans 15 amino acids. Trimming removed 4 bases from V and 0 bases from J; junction bases left unmatched: 5. Germline V gives CDR1 MGHRA, CDR2 YSYEKL. The CDR3 DNA is TGCGCCAGCAGCCTTATGGACAGGGCCTCCTACGAGCAGTACTTC. It encodes CASSLMDRASYEQYF.

This chain uses TRBV24-1 with TRBJ2-1; TRBD2 matches at 16 bases. CDR1 KGHDR and CDR2 SFDVKD come from the germline V gene. The CDR3 sequence is 20 residues long. Germline trimming cut 3 bases from V and 4 bases from J; bases unmatched to any gene: 11. This chain's CDR3 is CATSDAPGLAGGPIYNEQFF. The CDR3 region has the DNA TGTGCCACCAGTGATGCTCCGGGACTAGCGGGGGGGCCGATATACAATGAGCAGTTCTTC.

The chain combines TRBV9 with TRBJ1-1; TRBD1 agrees at 7 bases. This CDR3 is 14 amino acids long. Germline CDR1 and CDR2: SGDLS and YYNGEE. The V segment lost 4 bases and the J segment 5 bases; nucleotides outside the gene matches: 8. The CDR3, as DNA: TGTGCCAGCAGCCCAGGGGGGCTGGGGACTGAAGCTTTCTTT. Protein: CASSPGGLGTEAFF.

This sequence joins TRBV6-6 and TRBJ2-7; TRBD1 matches 11 bases. CDR3 length equals 14 residues. V lost 3 bases, J lost 9 bases, and 7 bases stayed unmatched. The germline gives CDR1 MNHNY, CDR2 SVGAGI (reference sequence). CDR3 DNA sequence: TGTGCCAGCAGTTATTTAGGACAGGGGGCAAGGCAGTACTTC. This gives the protein CASSYLGQGARQYF.

This clone was seen only a few times. This chain uses TRBV14 with TRBJ1-1, with 7 bases aligning to TRBD1. This CDR3 has 13 amino acids. Per germline, CDR1 SGHDN and CDR2 FVKESK. With V trimmed by 6 bases and J by 3 bases, 4 bases remained unmatched. As DNA, the CDR3 is TGTGCCAGCAGGAAAACAGGGGACACTGAAGCTTTCTTT. Translated: CASRKTGDTEAFF.

The chain carries TRBV11-2 and TRBJ2-2; D is uncertain. V lost 1 base, J lost 9 bases, and 9 bases lay in between. The CDR3 runs 13 residues. The germline CDR1 and CDR2 sequences are SGHAT and FQNNGV. CDR3 amino acids: CASSLGLRWELFF. CDR3 DNA: TGTGCCAGCAGCTTAGGTCTGAGGTGGGAGCTGTTTTTT.

V and J are TRBV6-6 and TRBJ1-2, with 8 bases matching TRBD1. The CDR3 totals 15 residues. The V and J ends lost 2 bases and 9 bases, in that order; junction bases with no gene match: 11. CDR1 and CDR2 (germline): MNHNY, SVGAGI (reference sequence). Here the CDR3 reads CASSYLDRGVLRYTF. Written as DNA, the CDR3 is TGTGCCAGCAGTTACCTCGACAGGGGCGTGTTGCGCTACACCTTC.

V usage is TRBV7-2 and J usage is TRBJ2-1, with 8 bases fitting TRBD1. J gave up 7 bases and V 4 bases, and 9 bases lay outside the gene matches. Per the germline V gene, CDR1 is SGHTA and CDR2 is FQGNSA. The CDR3 is 15 residues long. CDR3 loop: CASSSTGQGVNEQFF. The CDR3, as DNA: TGTGCCAGCAGCTCAACCGGACAGGGAGTAAATGAGCAGTTCTTC.

The chain couples TRBV7-8 to TRBJ2-7; 10 positions match TRBD1. The junction had 0 bases not matched to a gene; V was cut back by 3 bases and J by 4 bases. CDR3 size: 13 residues. CDR1 is SGHVS, CDR2 FQNEAQ, per germline. DNA for the CDR3: TGTGCCAGCAGCTTGGACAGGGGGTACGAGCAGTACTTC. This gives the protein CASSLDRGYEQYF.

The chain employs TRBV10-3 and TRBJ1-2; 8 bases fit TRBD1. V shed 8 bases and J 4 bases; nucleotides not matched to a gene: 12. The CDR3 runs 15 residues. Germline-derived CDR1 and CDR2 are ENHRY and SYGVKD. As DNA, the CDR3 is TGTGCCATCGTGATATGGACAGGGCTGGCCTATGGCTACACCTTC. This gives the protein CAIVIWTGLAYGYTF.

The chain carries TRBV4-2 and TRBJ2-5; TRBD2 aligns across 16 bases. Losses at the gene ends were 4 bases for V and 7 bases for J; bases not matched to a gene: 6. Germline V gene data show CDR1 as LGHNA and CDR2 as YNFKEQ. The CDR3 is 16 amino acids. This CDR3 is CASSLGTSGGAGTQYF. As DNA, the CDR3 is TGTGCCAGCAGCCTAGGGACTAGCGGGGGGGCTGGGACCCAGTACTTC.

This clone was observed once. The chain couples TRBV7-8 to TRBJ1-3; possible D gene TRBD1, 6 bases. Trimming left V 1 base short and J 0 bases short, with 7 bases between. CDR3 length equals 15 residues. Germline-derived CDR1 and CDR2 are SGHVS and FQNEAQ. The CDR3 bases are TGTGCCAGCAGCTTAGGGACAGCCTCTGGAAACACCATATATTTT. Encoded protein: CASSLGTASGNTIYF.

This clone has just a few counts. This chain uses TRBV19 with TRBJ1-1, with D perhaps TRBD1 (6 bases). Germline V CDR1 and CDR2: LNHDA, SQIVND (reference sequence). The CDR3 has 13 amino acids. V was clipped by 8 bases and J by 2 bases, with 12 bases between them. CDR3 DNA sequence: TGTGCCAGTGGTACAGGGCTAAACACTGAAGCTTTCTTT. Its translation: CASGTGLNTEAFF.

For this clone: A read error may account for a junction end that differs from germline. The CDR3 spells CASLGGPQGCTF. In DNA form, the CDR3 reads TGTGCCAGCCTTGGCGGCCCGCAGGGCTGCACCTTC. This chain joins TRBV19 and TRBJ1-2; a possible D gene is TRBD1 (5 bases). This CDR3 spans 12 amino acids. The germline gives CDR1 LNHDA, CDR2 SQIVND (reference sequence).

The chain joins TRBV4-1 to TRBJ2-5, with TRBD2 matching 8 bases. The CDR3 contains 14 residues. Trimming took 4 bases from V and 2 from J; bases not matched to a gene: 3. Germline V lookup: CDR1 MGHRA, CDR2 YSYEKL. Written as DNA, the CDR3 is TGCGCCAGCAGCCCGGGGGGGCGGCAAGAGACCCAGTACTTC. Protein: CASSPGGRQETQYF.

This clone showed up just a few times. V and J are TRBV5-6 and TRBJ1-2; D unclear. The CDR3 totals 13 residues. The germline V gene encodes CDR1 SGHDT and CDR2 YYEEEE. V lost 4 bases, J lost 0 bases, and 7 bases lay in between. The CDR3 region has the DNA TGTGCCAGCAGCCCTACTCCTAACTATGGCTACACCTTC. Translating it yields CASSPTPNYGYTF.

This clone was seen only once. The chain joins TRBV14 to TRBJ2-3; D remains ambiguous. Trimming pared 7 bases from V and 1 base from J, leaving 9 bases between. The CDR3 is 13 residues long. CDR1 SGHDN and CDR2 FVKESK come from the germline V gene. CDR3 loop: CASKLSGTDTQYF. DNA for the CDR3: TGTGCCAGCAAACTTTCCGGCACAGATACGCAGTATTTT.

This clone was counted between two and nine times. The chain recombines TRBV7-2 with TRBJ1-2; weak D call: TRBD1 (6 bases). The CDR3 length is 15 residues. V dropped 1 base and J dropped 3 bases, with 12 bases sitting between them. Germline CDR1 SGHTA, CDR2 FQGNSA. The CDR3: CASSLGGGVDYGYTF. The CDR3, as DNA: TGTGCCAGCAGCTTAGGCGGGGGCGTGGACTATGGCTACACCTTC.